This TCR beta chain came from a study of human T cells and chemical hapten exposure (dated by TCRdb to about 2021). In terms of the full investigation: For sensitization, 2% DPC in acetone was applied to a 2 cm by 2 cm area of upper inner arm skin. Blood was sampled from patients pre-sensitization (week 0) and at 2, 6 and about 24 weeks after DPC sensitization. Patients additionally received weekly therapeutic DPC doses to the scalp throughout the roughly 25-week study period. Peripheral blood TCR repertoire changes were tracked in vivo in alopecia patients during primary and secondary sensitization to the hapten diphenylcyclopropenone (DPC). Patch testing on the upper back used Finn chambers containing 0.01% DPC, with scoring done after 6 days according to International Contact Dermatitis Research Group standards. Libraries were combined into a pool for sequencing, and differences in TCR yield between samples came mainly from small differences in library volumes within the pool. The mostly female patient cohort included alopecia areata with under or over 50% scalp involvement, alopecia totalis and alopecia universalis. Some 29 alopecia patients provided blood for TCR sequencing at one to four time points (pre-sensitization, 2, 6 and 24 weeks).

The sample's time point label, in plain terms: patch test 1, 2 weeks after DPC sensitization. The sample's treatment or condition label, in plain terms: therapeutic diphenylcyclopropenone sensitization with weekly scalp DPC. Blood at each patch-test visit was drawn before the patch test was applied. Eligible patients were aged 18 to 70, diagnosed with alopecia, deemed suitable for DPC therapy, and excluded if pregnant. Total RNA was extracted from unfractionated whole blood that had been collected in Tempus Blood RNA tubes. Only a few counts were recorded for this clonotype. It lacks a known antigen. No base quality information exists; no much larger clone differs at one position. Receptor libraries were prepared by RACE. The run used a NextSeq 500. During library preparation, unique molecular identifiers were attached to individual cDNA molecules so that TCRs could be counted quantitatively and reproducibly. From each blood RNA sample, both TCR alpha and TCR beta chains were sequenced. The study's own analysis went as follows. A median of roughly 100,000 TCRs per sample was observed, with a range of 23,224 to 690,600. V, J and CDR3 annotation of the TCR reads was performed with the Decombinator software suite. For PS versus PT1 abundance plots, all samples were subsampled to the same number of TCRs (28,000). TCRs were defined as expanded if absent before sensitization and observed at least eight times at the 2-week time point. The public reads were run again by TCRdb, first through fastp at Q25 and then through MiXCR, and only productive beta chains were kept. One record per CDR3 amino acid sequence lists the most common genes and DNA. The V and J calls reflect TCRdb's pipeline rather than the authors' work. This sample has fewer than 100,000 distinct CDR3 sequences in its table, and around 11% of those were observed once. The ten most abundant clones make up 2% to 2.5% of the sample.

Between the V and J ends, shortened by 0 bases and 7 bases respectively, the junction contains 9 bases. According to the germline V gene (reference sequence), CDR1 reads LGHDT and CDR2 reads YNNKEL. The CDR3 contains 13 residues, cysteine and phenylalanine counted. Of the read, only the CDR3 DNA is kept; its 39 bases are in frame from base 1. General conclusions and limits of the study: Repeated subsampling changed both the strength of the expansion versus patch-test correlation and the threshold at which the correlation became significant. Patch test score correlated positively with the number of PT1 expanded TCRs, reaching significance at thresholds 8, 16 and 32 but not at 4. Expanded TCRs formed significantly more large CDR3 similarity clusters than pre-sensitization or healthy control sets, consistent with antigen-driven responses. All patients had alopecia, a presumed autoimmune disease, so their immune response might differ from that of healthy individuals. No change with DPC sensitization was found in the number of TCRs above 1 in 1000 frequency, and no evidence of global repertoire structure alterations was found.

The rearranged segments are TRBV3-1 and TRBJ1-1, with no confidently assigned D gene. The sample in question was whole blood, obtained in connection with sensitization to the hapten diphenylcyclopropenone (DPC). The receptor comes from a woman in her thirties or forties with alopecia areata. Some clones in this sample may be carry-over from other donors' samples. The CDR3 here reads CASSQDMGIEAFF. The bases read TGTGCCAGCAGCCAAGATATGGGGATTGAAGCTTTCTTT.